These 17 T cell receptor beta chains originate from one sample sequenced in a study of T cell responses to AZD1222 COVID-19 vaccine. The repertoire was sequenced with immunoSEQ multiplex PCR; TCRdb's copy has only in-frame clones and lacks some. The sample has approximately 130,000 clones, roughly nine tenths seen once; the top ten hold about 27%. This specimen was peripheral blood, taken on day 0 of AZD1222 vaccination. These receptors all come from an adult in good health.

The chain combines TRBV7-9 with TRBJ2-3; D could derive from TRBD1 or TRBD2 (5 bases each). Germline V gives CDR1 SEHNR, CDR2 FQNEAQ (reference sequence). The CDR3 length is 13 residues. V was shortened by 3 bases and J by 7 bases, with 11 bases between the two germline ends. In nucleotides, the CDR3 is TGTGCCAGCAGCTTCTTTGGGGGAAATACGCAGTATTTT. Residues: CASSFFGGNTQYF. Supplemented by reference TRBV7-9 and TRBJ2-3, the full variable domain reads DTGVSQNPRHKITKRGQNVTFRCDPISEHNRLYWYRQTLGQGPEFLTYFQNEAQLEKSRLLSDRFSAERPKGSFSTLEIQRTEQGDSAMYLCASSFFGGNTQYFGPGTRLTVL.

The CDR3 here is CASSPRDRYSPLHF. The CDR3 region has the DNA TGTGCCAGCAGCCCCCGCGACCGATATTCACCCCTCCACTTT. This rearrangement joins TRBV11-2 to TRBJ1-6; D not certain. From germline, CDR1 is SGHAT and CDR2 FQNNGV. There are 14 residues in the CDR3. With 5 bases removed from V and 8 bases from J, the gap between germline ends came to 13 bases.

In DNA form, the CDR3 reads TGTGCCAGCAGCTCAGGACTAGGCGGATACAATGAGCAGTTCTTC. This gives the protein CASSSGLGGYNEQFF. The chain combines TRBV9 with TRBJ2-1, with 7 bases that match TRBD2. Germline CDR1 and CDR2: SGDLS and YYNGEE. The CDR3 loop spans 15 amino acids. V shed 4 bases, J shed 4 bases, and the junction held 8 bases outside the gene matches.

The CDR3 region is CASRPLKGGYEQYF. The CDR3, as DNA: TGTGCCAGCAGGCCGTTAAAGGGGGGCTACGAGCAGTACTTC. V is TRBV28 and J is TRBJ2-7; either TRBD1 or TRBD2 may supply D (6 bases each). Trimming removed 6 bases from V and 3 bases from J, with 15 bases in between. Per the germline V gene, CDR1 is MDHEN and CDR2 is SYDVKM. This CDR3 has 14 amino acids.

The chain joins TRBV6-5 to TRBJ1-6; 7 bases agree with TRBD1. The CDR3 is made up of 14 amino acids. V shed 7 bases, J shed 10 bases, and the junction held 10 bases outside the gene matches. Germline V gives CDR1 MNHEY, CDR2 SVGAGI. For the CDR3, the DNA is TGTGCCAGCACAATGACAGGGAGAAAGTCACCCCTCCACTTT. Translated, it gives CASTMTGRKSPLHF.

The rearrangement links TRBV25-1 to TRBJ1-6; D remains unclear. The CDR3 has 15 amino acids. The V gene lost 0 bases and the J gene lost 9 bases, with 12 bases spanning the gap. Germline-derived CDR1 and CDR2 are MGHDK and SYGVNS. As DNA, the CDR3 is TGTGCCAGCAGTGAATATTCCCCGGGTACTTCACCCCTCCACTTT. It translates to CASSEYSPGTSPLHF.

V gene TRBV9 combines with J gene TRBJ1-2; a weak D match, TRBD1 (6 bases). Germline CDR1 is SGDLS and CDR2 is YYNGEE. CDR3 length: 15 residues. The V and J ends lost 0 bases and 4 bases respectively, with 13 bases between them. The CDR3 spells CASSVDNRAFYGYTF. CDR3 nucleotides: TGTGCCAGCAGCGTAGATAACAGGGCCTTCTATGGCTACACCTTC.

The J gene is TRBJ2-3, the V gene TRBV6-4, with D unclear. Germline V CDR1 and CDR2: MRHNA, SNTAGT. The CDR3 is made up of 13 amino acids. V dropped 4 bases and J dropped 0 bases, with 5 bases sitting between them. The CDR3 is CASSVTSTDTQYF. CDR3 coding DNA: TGTGCCAGCAGTGTCACCAGCACAGATACGCAGTATTTT.

This chain links TRBV7-9 with TRBJ2-3; 9 positions agree with TRBD2. Germline V gene lookup returns CDR1 SEHNR and CDR2 FQNEAQ (reference sequence). The junction had 7 bases not matched to a gene; V was cut back by 7 bases and J by 5 bases. The length of the CDR3 is 14 residues. CDR3 in amino acids: CASIFSGGGDTQYF. Written as DNA, the CDR3 is TGTGCCAGCATCTTTAGCGGGGGTGGAGATACGCAGTATTTT.

The chain employs TRBV6-5 and TRBJ1-1; TRBD1 might be the D (5 bases). The V gene's germline CDR1 is MNHEY and CDR2 SVGAGI. This CDR3 has 13 residues. V lost 1 base and J 4 bases, leaving 7 bases between the germline ends. The CDR3 loop reads CASSYWQGTEAFF. DNA for the CDR3: TGTGCCAGCAGTTACTGGCAGGGCACTGAAGCTTTCTTT.

V is TRBV5-1 and J is TRBJ1-2, with 7 bases that match TRBD1. CDR1 is SGHRS and CDR2 is YFSETQ in the germline V gene. V dropped 7 bases and J dropped 7; count of bases not matched to a gene: 10. CDR3 length equals 13 residues. CDR3 sequence: CASSTEQGSGYTF. As DNA, the CDR3 is TGCGCCAGCTCCACGGAACAGGGGTCTGGCTACACCTTC.

The chain joins TRBV5-4 to TRBJ1-2, with 8 bases lining up with TRBD1. The CDR3 covers 15 residues. The ends lost 4 bases at V and 3 bases at J; junction bases unmatched: 8. Germline-derived CDR1 and CDR2 are SGHNT and YYREEE (reference sequence). Here the CDR3 reads CASSQSQGVDYGYTF. In DNA, the CDR3 is TGTGCCAGCAGCCAATCACAGGGGGTAGACTATGGCTACACCTTC.

This chain uses TRBV12-5 with TRBJ2-1; maybe TRBD2 (6 bases). Trimming stripped 2 bases from V and 2 bases from J, with 16 bases between. This CDR3 region has 17 residues. The germline CDR1 and CDR2 sequences are LGHNT and FRNRAP. The CDR3 loop is CASGLLWGGGTYNEQFF. The CDR3 DNA reads TGTGCTAGTGGTTTGCTATGGGGAGGAGGCACCTACAATGAGCAGTTCTTC.

The rearrangement links TRBV5-6 to TRBJ2-7; D gene unclear. This CDR3 is built from 14 residues. CDR1 SGHDT and CDR2 YYEEEE come from the germline V gene. V was pared by 0 bases and J by 2 bases, with 9 bases between. The CDR3 DNA reads TGTGCCAGCAGCTTGGCAGTTTCGGCCTACGAGCAGTACTTC. Translating it yields CASSLAVSAYEQYF.

V and J are TRBV3-1 (or the pseudogene TRBV3-2) and TRBJ1-1; D ambiguous. The CDR3 runs 15 residues. The germline V and J ends were trimmed by 1 base and 5 bases, with 14 bases remaining between them. Germline loops: CDR1 LGHDT, CDR2 YNNKEL (reference sequence). The CDR3 spells CASSQGSGIGTEAFF. The CDR3 DNA sequence: TGTGCCAGCAGCCAAGGCTCCGGGATAGGGACTGAAGCTTTCTTT.

This chain joins TRBV3-1 (or the pseudogene TRBV3-2) and TRBJ1-3; D not certain. The length of the CDR3 is 14 residues. Trimming removed 1 base from V and 0 bases from J, with 4 bases in between. Germline V lookup: CDR1 LGHDT, CDR2 YNNKEL (reference sequence). In nucleotides, the CDR3 is TGTGCCAGCAGCCAAGTCAACTCTGGAAACACCATATATTTT. Translating it yields CASSQVNSGNTIYF.

For the CDR3, the DNA is TGTGCCAGCTCACCGGACGTGGGACAGGCCGCCGGCTACACCTTC. It is translated as CASSPDVGQAAGYTF. This sequence joins TRBV18 and TRBJ1-2; 8 bases are shared with TRBD1. In germline, CDR1 is KGHSH, CDR2 LQKENI. The V gene end was trimmed by 3 bases and the J gene end by 8 bases; junction bases not matched to a gene: 11. This CDR3 has 15 amino acids.